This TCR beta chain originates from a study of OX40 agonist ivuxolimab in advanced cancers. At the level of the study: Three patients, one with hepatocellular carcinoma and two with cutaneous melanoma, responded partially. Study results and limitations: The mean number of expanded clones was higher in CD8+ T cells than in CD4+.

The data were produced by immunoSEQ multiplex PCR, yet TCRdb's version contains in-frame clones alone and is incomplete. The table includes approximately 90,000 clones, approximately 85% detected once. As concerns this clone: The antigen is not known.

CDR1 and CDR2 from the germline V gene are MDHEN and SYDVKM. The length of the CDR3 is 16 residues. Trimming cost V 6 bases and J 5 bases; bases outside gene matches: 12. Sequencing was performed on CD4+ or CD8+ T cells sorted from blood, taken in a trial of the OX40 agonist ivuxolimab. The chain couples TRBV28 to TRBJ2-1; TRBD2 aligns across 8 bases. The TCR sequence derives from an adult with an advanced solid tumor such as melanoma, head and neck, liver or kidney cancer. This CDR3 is CASSGATSGTDNEQFF. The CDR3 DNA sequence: TGTGCCAGCAGCGGAGCTACTAGCGGAACGGACAATGAGCAGTTCTTC.